This T cell receptor (beta chain) was obtained from a study of vaccination and CD4 T cells after COVID-19. Sequenced with the Oncomine TCR Beta short-read assay was DNA taken from cultured CD4+ T cells. Investigators isolated genomic DNA from cultured CD4+ T cells. TCRdb passed the PCR reads through MiXCR, listing each CDR3 protein once. The data show about 11,000 distinct CDR3 sequences, 40% seen once. This clonotype has more than one count but fewer than ten. Its matching antigen is unknown. Treatment described: roughly 10-day PBMC culture with coronavirus spike peptide pools or control peptides (ViraFEST assay). The collection of CD4+ T cells from the unexposed donor took place before the COVID-19 pandemic (2011-2018). The TCR was taken from a human donor in good health. Sequenced sample: CD4+ T cells from blood, cultured in vitro.

The CDR3 DNA sequence: TGTGCCAGCAGGCAGGGCGGGGTTTCCTACAATGAGCAGTTCTTC. Amino acids: CASRQGGVSYNEQFF. V is TRBV28 and J is TRBJ2-1; maybe TRBD2 (6 bases). Germline V gives CDR1 MDHEN, CDR2 SYDVKM. The CDR3 runs to 15 residues. V lost 6 bases to trimming and J lost 1 base, with 13 bases between them.